The source of this T cell receptor beta chain is a study of CD8+ T cells in alopecia areata. Investigators isolated RNA and reverse transcribed it into cDNA to act as the sequencing template. The data were produced by immunoSEQ multiplex PCR, yet TCRdb's version contains in-frame clones alone and is incomplete. Among 150,000 to 250,000 clones listed, 55% to 70% were seen once. General study points: Many of the expanded lesional clones endured in scalp and blood while on tofacitinib.

Comment on this clone: Antigen specificity is unknown.

Treatment indicated: oral pan-JAK inhibitor, 5-10 mg twice daily. Germline V lookup: CDR1 SGDLS, CDR2 YYNGEE. The V and J ends lost 2 bases and 3 bases respectively, with 14 bases between them. The CDR3 is 15 residues long. This chain joins TRBV9 and TRBJ2-5; the D gene is possibly TRBD2 (6 bases). This TCR was recovered from a human donor with alopecia areata. The sequenced sample was CD4+ T cells sorted from blood, obtained at week 4, from a patient treated with tofacitinib. CDR3 bases: TGTGCCAGCAGCGTTCCTAGAGGAGGGGAAGAGACCCAGTACTTC. Its protein is CASSVPRGGEETQYF.